Following are 18 T cell receptor beta chains from one sample sequenced in a study of vaccination effects on CD4 cells after COVID-19. Profiling relied on immunoSEQ multiplex PCR, and the TCRdb table lists in-frame clones only, not all of them. The sample comprises around 56,000 clones, 70% to 80% of which are singletons, and approximately 3% rests with the top ten. No antigen has been identified for these receptors. A 10-day culture period preceded the isolation of CD4+ T cells. The source was CD4+ T cells from PBMCs cultured without peptide, collected before COVID-19 vaccination. These receptors were taken from a human donor who received a COVID-19 vaccine.

Note on this clone: Other DNA sequences within the sample encode an identical CDR3. The chain has TRBV12-3 or TRBV12-4 and TRBJ1-6; no definite D call. This CDR3 is built from 12 residues. Trimming left V 3 bases short and J 9 bases short, with 6 bases between. The chain's CDR3 is CASSLSSSPLHF. CDR3 nucleotides: TGTGCCAGCAGTTTGAGTTCTTCACCCCTCCACTTT.

This clone came up a few times. The DNA for the CDR3 is TGTGCCAGCAGCTTAGAAGGCACGCTTAGCAATCAGCCCCAGCATTTT. Encoded protein: CASSLEGTLSNQPQHF. The V and J genes are TRBV7-2 and TRBJ1-5; D ambiguous. Germline V lookup: CDR1 SGHTA, CDR2 FQGNSA. V was pared by 1 base and J by 0 bases, with 10 bases between. CDR3 length equals 16 residues.

This sequence joins TRBV5-1 and TRBJ2-5; TRBD1 or TRBD2 may be the D gene (7 bases each). Per germline, CDR1 SGHRS and CDR2 YFSETQ. The CDR3 loop spans 16 amino acids. The V end was cut by 0 bases, the J end by 5 bases, with 17 bases between. The CDR3 region is CASSLAQGGSWETQYF. CDR3 in DNA: TGCGCCAGCAGCTTGGCGCAGGGGGGGAGTTGGGAGACCCAGTACTTC.

This chain joins TRBV19 and TRBJ2-3; perhaps TRBD1 as D (7 bases). The CDR3 has 15 residues. Trimming took off 8 bases at V and 2 bases at J, with 17 bases between the two ends. Germline values: CDR1 LNHDA, CDR2 SQIVND (reference sequence). CDR3 sequence: CASSKTGTPTDTQYF. The CDR3 nucleotides read TGTGCCAGTTCCAAGACAGGGACTCCCACAGATACGCAGTATTTT. The complete variable domain, with remaining parts taken from reference TRBV19 and TRBJ2-3, reads DGGITQSPKYLFRKEGQNVTLSCEQNLNHDAMYWYRQDPGQGLRLIYYSQIVNDFQKGDIAEGYSVSREKKESFPLTVTSAQKNPTAFYLCASSKTGTPTDTQYFGPGTRLTVL.

The rearrangement joins TRBV11-1 to TRBJ2-7; D might be TRBD1 or TRBD2, each matching 6 bases. The CDR3 has 12 amino acids. Germline V gene sequence: CDR1 SGHAT, CDR2 FQDESV (reference sequence). The V gene lost 5 bases and the J gene lost 9 bases, with 14 bases spanning the gap. CDR3 DNA: TGTGCCAGCAGCCAGAATGGGGGGCCGCAGTACGTC. The encoded protein is CASSQNGGPQYV.

The rearrangement joins TRBV14 to TRBJ2-4; D uncertain. The CDR3 consists of 18 residues. The V gene lost 1 base and the J gene lost 0 bases, with 16 bases spanning the gap. Germline-derived CDR1 and CDR2 are SGHDN and FVKESK. CDR3 sequence reads: CASSQGGSQSLAKNIQYF. CDR3 sequence (DNA): TGTGCCAGCAGCCAAGGTGGCAGCCAGTCTTTAGCCAAAAACATTCAGTACTTC.

V is TRBV5-1 and J is TRBJ2-3; 10 nucleotides match TRBD2. The CDR3 length is 16 residues. Losses at the gene ends were 4 bases for V and 5 bases for J; bases not matched to a gene: 10. Germline lookup yields CDR1 SGHRS and CDR2 YFSETQ. CDR3 amino acids: CASSVFSGGRLDTQYF. CDR3 nucleotide sequence: TGCGCCAGCAGCGTTTTTAGCGGGGGGCGTTTAGATACGCAGTATTTT. The variable domain in full, completed from reference TRBV5-1 and TRBJ2-3, reads KAGVTQTPRYLIKTRGQQVTLSCSPISGHRSVSWYQQTPGQGLQFLFEYFSETQRNKGNFPGRFSGRQFSNSRSEMNVSTLELGDSALYLCASSVFSGGRLDTQYFGPGTRLTVL.

This sequence joins TRBV7-2 and TRBJ2-3, with a tentative D call TRBD1 (6 bases). CDR1 and CDR2 from the germline V gene are SGHTA and FQGNSA. The CDR3 covers 17 residues. V lost 4 bases and J lost 4, with 21 bases in between. CDR3 DNA: TGTGCCAGCAGCTCGAGCTCAGGGGCTAGTGTCCCAGATACGCAGTATTTT. It encodes CASSSSSGASVPDTQYF.

The rearrangement uses TRBV20-1 and TRBJ2-5; D gene ambiguous. Germline V gene lookup returns CDR1 DFQATT and CDR2 SNEGSKA (reference sequence). The CDR3 runs to 14 residues. The germline V and J ends were trimmed by 3 bases and 1 base, with 12 bases remaining between them. The CDR3 DNA sequence: TGCAGTGCTAGTCTCCGAACATCCCAAGAGACCCAGTACTTC. It specifies CSASLRTSQETQYF.

This clone appeared once. The chain carries TRBV19 and TRBJ1-5, with D maybe TRBD1 (5 bases). The CDR3 is 14 residues long. The V and J ends lost 5 bases and 1 base respectively, with 9 bases between them. Germline-derived CDR1 and CDR2 are LNHDA and SQIVND (reference sequence). The CDR3 protein is CASSPQGSNQPQHF. The CDR3 nucleotides read TGTGCCAGTAGTCCTCAGGGAAGCAATCAGCCCCAGCATTTT.

V is TRBV10-2 and J is TRBJ2-2; D is undetermined. The CDR3 length is 12 residues. CDR1 WSHSY and CDR2 SAAADI come from the germline V gene. V lost 6 bases and J lost 6, with 8 bases in between. CDR3 DNA: TGCGCCAGCAGGTTACAATCCGGGGAGCTGTTTTTT. Amino acid sequence: CASRLQSGELFF.

The V and J genes are TRBV7-2 and TRBJ1-2; 7 bases line up with TRBD1. V lost 5 bases, J lost 2 bases, and 5 bases stayed unmatched. Per germline, CDR1 SGHTA and CDR2 FQGNSA. This CDR3 has 14 amino acids. For the CDR3, the DNA is TGTGCCAGCAGCGAGACAGGGAGGAACTATGGCTACACCTTC. The encoded protein is CASSETGRNYGYTF. Full variable domain (outside the CDR3, taken from reference TRBV7-2 and TRBJ1-2): GAGVSQSPSNKVTEKGKDVELRCDPISGHTALYWYRQSLGQGLEFLIYFQGNSAPDKSGLPSDRFSAERTGGSVSTLTIQRTQQEDSAVYLCASSETGRNYGYTFGSGTRLTVV.

The rearrangement joins TRBV2 to TRBJ1-4, with D possibly TRBD1 on 6 matching bases. CDR3 length equals 15 residues. Trimming shortened V by 7 bases and J by 5 bases, and 17 bases separated the two germline ends. CDR1 SNHLY and CDR2 FYNNEI come from the germline V gene. CDR3 coding DNA: TGTGCCAGCATCCTGAGCCCAGGGGTGAATGAAAAACTGTTTTTT. Translation: CASILSPGVNEKLFF.

V is TRBV27 and J is TRBJ1-1, with TRBD1 as a possible D gene (6 bases). The CDR3 contains 14 residues. Germline CDR1 reads MNHEY; CDR2 reads SMNVEV (reference sequence). Trimming cost V 3 bases and J 5 bases, with 13 bases left between them. CDR3 coding DNA: TGTGCCAGCAGTTTCTTCGAGGGGGAGACTGAAGCTTTCTTT. It is translated as CASSFFEGETEAFF.

This chain's CDR3 is CASSLGGALGETQYF. DNA of the CDR3: TGCGCCAGCAGCTTGGGGGGGGCCCTTGGCGAGACCCAGTACTTC. This rearrangement joins TRBV5-1 to TRBJ2-5; D possibly uses TRBD1 or TRBD2 (6 bases each). CDR3 length equals 15 residues. V was pared by 0 bases and J by 5 bases, with 14 bases between. Germline assignment: CDR1 SGHRS and CDR2 YFSETQ.

This chain joins TRBV6-6 and TRBJ1-3; D may be TRBD1 (5 bases). This CDR3 region has 16 residues. V was clipped by 0 bases and J by 4 bases, with 13 bases between them. The germline V gene encodes CDR1 MNHNY and CDR2 SVGAGI (reference sequence). The CDR3 spells CASSYSHGQGGNTIYF. DNA of the CDR3: TGTGCCAGCAGTTACTCCCACGGTCAGGGAGGAAACACCATATATTTT.

This chain links TRBV6-5 with TRBJ1-4, with a possible D match to TRBD1 (6 bases). This CDR3 is 13 amino acids long. Trimming took 5 bases from V and 7 from J, leaving 11 bases between them. Per the germline V gene, CDR1 is MNHEY and CDR2 is SVGAGI. The CDR3 nucleotides read TGTGCCAGCAGTACTATCAGGGGTGAAAAACTGTTTTTT. It specifies CASSTIRGEKLFF.

Here the CDR3 reads CASSSRDRNSPLHF. DNA of the CDR3: TGTGCCAGCAGCTCCCGCGACAGGAATTCACCCCTCCACTTT. The V call is TRBV7-8, the J call TRBJ1-6, with a possible D match to TRBD1 (6 bases). The CDR3 has 14 amino acids. Germline V gives CDR1 SGHVS, CDR2 FQNEAQ. V lost 4 bases, J lost 7 bases, and 11 bases lay in between. The complete variable domain, with remaining parts taken from reference TRBV7-8 and TRBJ1-6, reads GAGVSQSPRYKVAKRGQDVALRCDPISGHVSLFWYQQALGQGPEFLTYFQNEAQLDKSGLPSDRFFAERPEGSVSTLKIQRTQQEDSAVYLCASSSRDRNSPLHFGNGTRLTVT.